This TCR beta chain was retrieved from a study of cytomegalovirus exposure and HLA in healthy donors (dated by TCRdb to about 2017). Study-wide context: An earlier analysis of 587 of the donors reported approximately 300 Gb of sequence data and approximately 120 million unique TCR beta sequences obtained from about 170 million T cells. Approximately 330 gigabases of sequencing data and 70 million to 100 million unique TCR sequences made up an early release that covered approximately 620 HLA-typed donors. Of the 398 genotyped donors, roughly 85% fell in the genetic ancestry cluster associated with self-reported Caucasian donors. The aim of the study was to test whether cataloging public T cell receptors could identify signatures of past pathogen exposure. The study profiled the T cell repertoires of under 700 subjects by immunosequencing and related them to cytomegalovirus serostatus. Along with the roughly 700-subject first cohort, a separate validation cohort of about 110 different subjects was used. To predict cytomegalovirus infection status, the study combined high-throughput TCR immunosequencing, statistical association of individual TCRs with disease status, and machine learning. A later analysis re-examined previously published TCR beta repertoires from roughly 650 donors and added high-resolution HLA genotyping to investigate patterns of TCR occurrence. The later analysis used no new phenotypic data to find candidate immune exposures, relying instead on TCR beta sequences and their occurrence across donors. An earlier analysis of approximately 640 of the donors applied high-throughput TCR beta sequencing to assess whether each TCR beta V gene segment acted as functional or pseudogenic. Alongside the repertoire data, information on donor age, sex, ethnicity and CMV serostatus was compiled. In a later genetic analysis, genome-wide SNP genotypes for about 65% of the roughly 700 donors were used, and that subset was treated as a discovery cohort. Every repertoire in the discovery cohort had been generated on one and the same sequencing platform. HLA typing covered class I and class II loci at four-digit resolution. Typing coverage differed by locus: A, B, C, DRB1 and DQB1 were typed in roughly 620-640 donors, DQA1 in approximately 520, DPA1 in 600 to 610, and DPB1 in approximately 450. About five DR-DQ haplotypes were treated as single units for association and clustering because of strong linkage in the cohort. Among roughly 400 genotyped donors of the cohort, an average of approximately 240,000 unique TCR beta nucleotide sequences were sequenced per donor, roughly 20% of them non-productive. Broad study findings and their caveats: CMV serostatus was the only immune exposure information available for the cohort. A later analysis found that HLA-associated TCR beta chains were more clonally expanded and had lower generation probabilities than equally common non-associated chains. The classifier was reported to diagnose cytomegalovirus status with high specificity and sensitivity in both the original and validation cohorts. Several of the top co-occurrence clusters appeared to be linked to parvovirus B19, influenza, CMV and Epstein-Barr virus, according to a later analysis. Most CMV-associated TCR beta chains appeared to be HLA-restricted in a later analysis, and the HLA associations seemed to be driven largely by CMV exposure. A total of 150 or so TCR beta chains were listed by the study as associated with cytomegalovirus. At a false discovery rate of 0.05, a later analysis linked under 20,000 TCR beta sequences to specific HLA alleles. A further reported finding was that TCR beta sequences accurately predicted the HLA-A and HLA-B alleles for most subjects in the first cohort. The earlier analysis of around 600 of the donors excluded approximately 17 rarely observed V segments, including chromosome 9 orphons, because counts were too low. Presence/absence analyses assumed roughly uniform sequencing depth across donors, an assumption that may not hold. The cohort was sequenced for TCR beta chains only, and without alpha or paired-chain data the features that could be detected were limited. Linkage disequilibrium might explain the correlated functional status among segregating V segments, but an unknown experimental factor could not be excluded. When HLA alleles, especially DR and DQ, strongly co-occurred, attributing TCR associations to individual alleles was difficult. In vitro tests confirmed that a few of the cytomegalovirus-associated TCR beta chains recognize cytomegalovirus antigens. An association between a missense DCLRE1C variant and V-gene and J-gene trimming of TCR beta chains was found in a later genetic analysis and replicated in an independent cohort. Most TCR sequences were seen in very few donors, while some public TCRs were found in many individuals. A group of highly shared sequence variants was considered likely to be a technical artifact of the sequencing pipeline. HLA typing was unavailable for some donors at each locus, so association tests used only the typed subset. The authors suggested that the approach could potentially be generalized to other disease states and immunological phenotypes. A later genetic analysis reported fewer N-insertions in productive TCRs among donors in an Asian-associated ancestry cluster than the roughly 620-donor mean. In an earlier analysis of more than 450 of the donors, most TCR beta V segments were observed in productive rearrangements about 87% or about 30% of the time, broadly matching IMGT annotations. A later analysis found that TCR association rates varied across HLA loci, with DRB1 alleles showing the most associated TCRs and HLA-C alleles the fewest. The 87-base-pair reads could not distinguish some IMGT-functional V segments, including TRBV6-2 and TRBV6-3, so those segments were excluded.

The cohort comprised 710 or so healthy bone marrow donors. All cohort members were sampled while nominally healthy, although unrecorded immune exposures were likely present. The donor was CMV seropositive and belonged to the group of 250 to 350 seropositive cohort members. A peripheral blood sample was collected from each donor, and TCR beta sequencing was performed on peripheral blood mononuclear cells. The Qiagen DNeasy Blood Extraction Kit was used to extract genomic DNA from the blood cell samples. Measured from the cysteine to the phenylalanine, the CDR3 is 13 residues long. Only CDR3 DNA is held: 39 bases, read in frame from base 1. The germline V gene encodes CDR1 LNHDA and CDR2 SQIVND (reference sequence). Trimming removed 4 bases from V and 5 bases from J; the gene matches leave 4 bases unexplained. This clone is a singleton in its sample. Its antigen is unknown. Base qualities are not at hand, and no much larger clone is one base apart.

Receptors were amplified or captured by the immunoSEQ multiplex PCR assay. The multiplex PCR relied on a mix of 60 forward primers for TCR Vbeta segments and 13 reverse primers for TCR Jbeta segments. A multiplex PCR assay on genomic DNA amplified the CDR3 region of rearranged TCR beta genes. The Illumina HiSeq System was used to sequence the amplified TCR beta libraries as 87-base-pair reads. The original methods were these. In a later analysis, tens of millions of unique TCR beta chains were counted across the roughly 670 repertoires, and around 10 million of these chains were shared by at least two donors. To remove PCR and sequencing errors, raw reads were error-corrected and collapsed into unique sequences using a nearest-neighbor algorithm that merged closely related sequences. CDR3 sequences were aligned to IMGT reference sequences to assign V, D and J gene segments. For a sequence to be retained, at least a six-nucleotide match to both a V gene segment and a J gene segment was required. A rearrangement counted as productive if the CDR3 had no stop codons and remained in frame with V and J, and every other rearrangement counted as non-productive. Following IMGT convention, CDR3 was defined as the stretch from the second conserved V-encoded cysteine up to the conserved J-encoded phenylalanine. Sequences without an unambiguous match to a single V gene segment were excluded from the earlier analysis of about 630 of the donors. In an earlier analysis of approximately 550 of the donors, V segments were called functional above 56.7% productive rearrangements and were called segregating when the between-donor standard deviation exceeded 5%. A statistical classification framework was built for diagnosing cytomegalovirus status from the catalog of TCR beta chain sequences. In a later analysis, V and J genes were assigned by comparing TCR nucleotide sequences against IMGT/GENE-DB human TR gene sequences. In a later analysis, CDR3 sequences and most-parsimonious VDJ recombination scenarios were assigned using the TCRdist pipeline. In a later analysis, each TCR beta chain was defined by its CDR3 amino acid sequence together with its V-gene family, and reads without a unique V-gene family were excluded. As a way to deal with suspected cross-contamination and a sequencing artifact, a later analysis dropped under 600 nucleotide sequences that were highly shared and had low generation probability. A later analysis calculated a clonal expansion index for each public chain from normalized within-repertoire ranks of inferred template counts. In a later analysis, generation probabilities were computed using a VDJ recombination model fitted to out-of-frame rearrangements, and the results were checked against IGoR. In a later analysis, hypergeometric tests were used to score TCR-TCR, TCR-HLA and TCR-CMV co-occurrence, with a repertoire-size bias correction applied to TCR pairs. To estimate false discovery rates, a later analysis permuted the HLA or CMV assignments 20 times. In a later analysis, co-occurring TCRs were grouped with DBSCAN, and TCRdist sequence similarity was added when clustering was performed within HLA-allele-positive subsets. Repertoires with fewer than 30,000 or more than 120,000 public chains were left out of co-occurrence clustering, as were a handful of repertoires with anomalous nucleotide sharing. TCRdb stores this immuneACCESS table with in-frame sequences only. Part of the clones is absent; in the studies checked, under half of the shortfall reflects unresolved V genes, and no reason is known for the rest. D and trimming were read from the DNA, whereas the V and J calls and clone size are those reported in that table. Recorded for this sample are 95,000 to 100,000 clones; roughly 80% of them occurred a single time. Jointly, the top ten make up over 6% of the sample.

The material sequenced was PBMCs. The source of this sequence is a man between 35 and 55 years old in good health and CMV-seropositive. The rearrangement joined TRBV19 to TRBJ1-2; TRBD1 matches 7 bases in the middle. The nucleotide sequence reads TGTGCCAGTAGTACTCGGGACAGTTATGGCTACACCTTC. Its translation reads: CASSTRDSYGYTF.